This entry is about one T cell receptor beta chain. This record comes from a study of blood T cell repertoires in COVID-19. Germline lookup yields CDR1 SGHRS and CDR2 YFSETQ. Trimming removed 0 bases from V and 7 bases from J; junction bases left unmatched: 3. CDR3 length: 14 amino acids. Data came from immunoSEQ multiplex PCR; TCRdb stores just in-frame clones and leaves some out. The sample holds hundreds of thousands of clones, roughly 80% seen once. Sequencing used PBMCs or T cells enriched from blood (not recorded which). This chain joins TRBV5-1 and TRBJ1-4; 7 positions match TRBD1. The clonotype comes from a man aged 35-49 years who had been exposed to COVID-19. CDR3 loop: CASSLADRVEKLFF. The DNA for the CDR3 is TGCGCCAGCAGCTTGGCCGACAGGGTTGAAAAACTGTTTTTT. Looking up the rest from reference TRBV5-1 and TRBJ1-4 gives the full variable domain: KAGVTQTPRYLIKTRGQQVTLSCSPISGHRSVSWYQQTPGQGLQFLFEYFSETQRNKGNFPGRFSGRQFSNSRSEMNVSTLELGDSALYLCASSLADRVEKLFFGSGTQLSVL.